The T cell receptor beta chain described here comes from a study of T cell responses to AZD1222 COVID-19 vaccine. The data were produced by immunoSEQ multiplex PCR, yet TCRdb's version contains in-frame clones alone and is incomplete. This sample has 90,000 to 120,000 clones; roughly nine tenths occur once, and the top ten carry less than 4%. The CDR3 loop spans 16 amino acids. The germline V gene has CDR1 MGHRA and CDR2 YSYEKL. The V gene lost 1 base and the J gene lost 7 bases, with 17 bases spanning the gap. Sequencing was performed on peripheral blood, taken on day 0 of MenACWY control vaccination. This chain connects TRBV4-1 to TRBJ1-3, with a tentative D call TRBD1 (5 bases). This clonotype was obtained from an adult in good health. CDR3 amino acids: CASSQVGAGRDNTIYF. The CDR3 nucleotides read TGCGCCAGCAGCCAAGTAGGAGCGGGCAGGGACAACACCATATATTTT.